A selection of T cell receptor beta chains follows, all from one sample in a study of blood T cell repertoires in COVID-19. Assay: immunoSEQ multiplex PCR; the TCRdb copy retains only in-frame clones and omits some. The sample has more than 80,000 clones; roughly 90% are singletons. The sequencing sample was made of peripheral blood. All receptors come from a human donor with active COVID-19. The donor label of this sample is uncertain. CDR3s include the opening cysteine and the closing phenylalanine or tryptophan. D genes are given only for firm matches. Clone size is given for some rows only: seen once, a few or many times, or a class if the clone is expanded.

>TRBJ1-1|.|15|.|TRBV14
CASSQYALAGTEAFF
TGTGCCAGCAGCCAATACGCCCTCGCGGGGACCGAAGCTTTCTTT
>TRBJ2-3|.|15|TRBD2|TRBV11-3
CASSLRTSDTDTQYF
TGTGCCAGCAGCTTAAGGACTAGCGACACAGATACGCAGTATTTT
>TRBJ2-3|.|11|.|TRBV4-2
CASSQGTEQYF
TGTGCCAGCAGCCAAGGGACAGAGCAGTATTTT
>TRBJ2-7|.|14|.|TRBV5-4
CASRSELQAYEQYF
TGTGCCAGCAGATCGGAGCTACAAGCCTACGAGCAGTACTTC
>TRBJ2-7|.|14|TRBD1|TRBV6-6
CASSYRGPEDEQYF
TGTGCCAGCAGTTACAGGGGGCCGGAGGACGAGCAGTACTTC
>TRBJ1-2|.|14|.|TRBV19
CASSIAAVSDGYTF
TGTGCCAGTAGTATAGCGGCGGTTTCCGATGGCTACACCTTC
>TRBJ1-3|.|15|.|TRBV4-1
CASSQEAGYGNTIYF
TGCGCCAGCAGCCAAGAAGCCGGGTATGGAAACACCATATATTTT
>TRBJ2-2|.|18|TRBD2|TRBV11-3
CASSPNHLAGGNTGELFF
TGTGCCAGCAGCCCAAACCACCTAGCGGGGGGGAACACCGGGGAGCTGTTTTTT
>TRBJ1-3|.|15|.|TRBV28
CASSFGLLGGNTIYF
TGTGCCAGCAGTTTCGGACTCTTGGGTGGAAACACCATATATTTT
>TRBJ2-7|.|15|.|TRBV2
CASRELAILSYEQYF
TGTGCCAGCAGGGAACTAGCCATCCTCTCCTACGAGCAGTACTTC
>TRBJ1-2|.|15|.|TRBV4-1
CASSQDRGGIYGYTF
TGCGCCAGCAGCCAAGACCGGGGCGGGATCTATGGCTACACCTTC
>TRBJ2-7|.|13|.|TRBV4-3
CASSQDSGAEQYF
TGCGCCAGCAGCCAAGACTCAGGGGCGGAGCAGTACTTC
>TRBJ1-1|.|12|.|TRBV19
CASKQSGTEAFF
TGTGCCAGTAAACAGAGCGGCACTGAAGCTTTCTTT
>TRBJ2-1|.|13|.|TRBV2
CASRQGTYNEQFF
TGTGCCAGCAGACAGGGCACCTACAATGAGCAGTTCTTC
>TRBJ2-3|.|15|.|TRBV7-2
CASSLGAGSLDTQYF
TGTGCCAGCAGCTTAGGGGCGGGGAGTTTGGATACGCAGTATTTT
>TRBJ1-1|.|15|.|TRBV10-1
CASSAPEGRDTEAFF
TGCGCCAGCAGTGCCCCGGAGGGGAGGGACACTGAAGCTTTCTTT
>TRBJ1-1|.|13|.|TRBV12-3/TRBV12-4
CASSAAENTEAFF
TGTGCCAGCAGTGCGGCCGAGAACACTGAAGCTTTCTTT
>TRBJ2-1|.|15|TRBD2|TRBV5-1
CASSLASSGGDEQFF
TGCGCCAGCAGCTTGGCGTCTAGCGGGGGGGATGAGCAGTTCTTC
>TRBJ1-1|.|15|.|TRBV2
CASSEALAGRGEAFF
TGTGCCAGCAGTGAAGCGCTGGCAGGCCGGGGTGAAGCTTTCTTT
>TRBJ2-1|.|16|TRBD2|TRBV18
CASSPPGGSSYNEQFF
TGTGCCAGCTCACCGCCGGGGGGGAGCTCCTACAATGAGCAGTTCTTC
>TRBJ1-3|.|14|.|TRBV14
CASSQFFSGNTIYF
TGTGCCAGCAGCCAATTCTTCTCTGGAAACACCATATATTTT
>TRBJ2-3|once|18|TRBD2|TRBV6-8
CASSYFPLAGGHSDTQYF
TGTGCCAGCAGTTACTTCCCCTTAGCGGGGGGCCACTCAGATACGCAGTATTTT
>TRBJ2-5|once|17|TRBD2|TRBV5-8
CASSLTLAGEWQETQYF
TGTGCCAGCAGCTTGACACTAGCGGGGGAGTGGCAAGAGACCCAGTACTTC
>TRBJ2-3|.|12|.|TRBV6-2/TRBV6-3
CASSFRTDTQYF
TGTGCCAGCAGTTTCCGCACTGATACGCAGTATTTT
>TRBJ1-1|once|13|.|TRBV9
CASSVTPNTEAFF
TGTGCCAGCAGCGTAACACCGAACACTGAAGCTTTCTTT
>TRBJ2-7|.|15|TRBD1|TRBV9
CASSIQGAPGYEQYF
TGTGCCAGCAGCATACAGGGGGCGCCAGGCTACGAGCAGTACTTC
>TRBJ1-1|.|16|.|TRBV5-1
CASSLLSTTVNTEAFF
TGCGCCAGCAGCTTACTAAGTACGACGGTGAACACTGAAGCTTTCTTT